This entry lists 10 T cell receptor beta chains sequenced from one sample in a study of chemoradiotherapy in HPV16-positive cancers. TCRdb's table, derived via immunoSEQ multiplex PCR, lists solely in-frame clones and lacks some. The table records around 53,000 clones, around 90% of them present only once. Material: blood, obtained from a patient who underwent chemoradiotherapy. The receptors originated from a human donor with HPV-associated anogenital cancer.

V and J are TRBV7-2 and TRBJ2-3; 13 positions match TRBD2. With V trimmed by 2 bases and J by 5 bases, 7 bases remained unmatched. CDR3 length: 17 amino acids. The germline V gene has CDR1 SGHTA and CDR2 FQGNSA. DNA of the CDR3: TGTGCCAGCAGCTTAACTAGCGGGGGGGCTGTGGGAGATACGCAGTATTTT. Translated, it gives CASSLTSGGAVGDTQYF.

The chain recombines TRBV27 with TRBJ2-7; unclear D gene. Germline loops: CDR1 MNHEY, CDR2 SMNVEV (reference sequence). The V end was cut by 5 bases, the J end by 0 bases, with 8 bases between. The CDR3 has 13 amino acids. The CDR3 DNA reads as TGTGCCAGCAGTCCTAAAGGCTCCTACGAGCAGTACTTC. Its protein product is CASSPKGSYEQYF.

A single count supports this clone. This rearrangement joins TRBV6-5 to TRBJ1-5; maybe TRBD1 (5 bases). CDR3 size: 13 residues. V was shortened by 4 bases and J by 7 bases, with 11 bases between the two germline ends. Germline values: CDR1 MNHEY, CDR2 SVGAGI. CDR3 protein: CASSSGQGQPQHF. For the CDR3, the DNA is TGTGCCAGCAGTTCTGGGCAGGGCCAGCCCCAGCATTTT.

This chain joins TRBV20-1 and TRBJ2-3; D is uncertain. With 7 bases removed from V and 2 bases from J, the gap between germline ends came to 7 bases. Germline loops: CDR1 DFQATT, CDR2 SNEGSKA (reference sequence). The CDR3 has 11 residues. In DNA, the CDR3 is TGCAGTGTAGTTTACACAGATACGCAGTATTTT. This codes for CSVVYTDTQYF.

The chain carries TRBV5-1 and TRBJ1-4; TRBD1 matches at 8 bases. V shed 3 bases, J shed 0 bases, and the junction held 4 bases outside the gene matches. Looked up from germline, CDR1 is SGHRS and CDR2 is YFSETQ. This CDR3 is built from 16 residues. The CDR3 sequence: CASSSGQGATNEKLFF. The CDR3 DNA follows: TGCGCCAGCAGCTCCGGACAGGGTGCAACTAATGAAAAACTGTTTTTT.

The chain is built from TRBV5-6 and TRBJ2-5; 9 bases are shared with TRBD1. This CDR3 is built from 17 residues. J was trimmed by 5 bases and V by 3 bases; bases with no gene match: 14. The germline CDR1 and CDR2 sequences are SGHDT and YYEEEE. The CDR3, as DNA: TGTGCCAGCAGCTCTCACCTACAGGGGGCCTGGACGGAGACCCAGTACTTC. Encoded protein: CASSSHLQGAWTETQYF. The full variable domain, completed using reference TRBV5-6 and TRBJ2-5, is DAGVTQSPTHLIKTRGQQVTLRCSPKSGHDTVSWYQQALGQGPQFIFQYYEEEERQRGNFPDRFSGHQFPNYSSELNVNALLLGDSALYLCASSSHLQGAWTETQYFGPGTRLLVL.

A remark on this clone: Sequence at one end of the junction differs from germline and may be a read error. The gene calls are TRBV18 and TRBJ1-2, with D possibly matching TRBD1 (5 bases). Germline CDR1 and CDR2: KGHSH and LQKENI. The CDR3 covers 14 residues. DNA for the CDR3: TGTGCCAGCTCCCCAGGTCGGCAGGGTAATGGATACACCTTC. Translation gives CASSPGRQGNGYTF.

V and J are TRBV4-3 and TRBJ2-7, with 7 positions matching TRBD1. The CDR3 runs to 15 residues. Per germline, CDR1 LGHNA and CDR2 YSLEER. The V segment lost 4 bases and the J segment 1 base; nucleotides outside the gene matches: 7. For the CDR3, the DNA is TGCGCCAGCAGCCTCGACAGGGTACGGTCCTACGAGCAGTACTTC. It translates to CASSLDRVRSYEQYF.

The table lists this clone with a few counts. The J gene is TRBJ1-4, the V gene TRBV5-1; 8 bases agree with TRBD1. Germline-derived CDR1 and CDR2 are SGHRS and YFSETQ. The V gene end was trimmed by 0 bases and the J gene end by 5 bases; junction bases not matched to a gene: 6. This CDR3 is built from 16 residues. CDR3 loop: CASSLAPQGGNEKLFF. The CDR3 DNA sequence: TGCGCCAGCAGCTTGGCCCCACAGGGGGGGAATGAAAAACTGTTTTTT.

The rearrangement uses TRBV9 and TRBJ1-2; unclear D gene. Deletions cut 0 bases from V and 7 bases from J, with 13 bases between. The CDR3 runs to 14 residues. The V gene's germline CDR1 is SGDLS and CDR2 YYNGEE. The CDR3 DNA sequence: TGTGCCAGCAGCGTAGACGGTTGGGGATCTGGCTACACCTTC. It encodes CASSVDGWGSGYTF. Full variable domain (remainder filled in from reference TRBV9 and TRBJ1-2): DSGVTQTPKHLITATGQRVTLRCSPRSGDLSVYWYQQSLDQGLQFLIQYYNGEERAKGNILERFSAQQFPDLHSELNLSSLELGDSALYFCASSVDGWGSGYTFGSGTRLTVV.